The 6 T cell receptor beta chains in this list originate from one sample, sequenced in a study of T cell repertoires in cytomegalovirus infection. Their antigens are not known. A single record per CDR3 protein comes from TCRdb applying MiXCR to the reads. Of some 270,000 distinct CDR3 sequences in the sample, roughly 21% are singletons; the top ten hold about 21%. Specimen: cultured PBMCs, collected from culture after CMV antigen stimulation. Receptor source: a human donor in good health (CMV status not recorded). Some clones in this sample may be carry-over from other donors' samples.

This clonotype was found a few times. The V and J genes are TRBV10-1 and TRBJ2-2; perhaps TRBD1 as D (6 bases). The CDR3 has 15 residues. Germline V gene data show CDR1 as WNHNN and CDR2 as SYGVQD (reference sequence). Deletions cut 6 bases from V and 2 bases from J, with 13 bases between. CDR3: CASSAGQFNTGELFF. The CDR3 nucleotides are TGCGCCAGCAGCGCTGGACAGTTTAACACCGGGGAGCTGTTTTTT.

The chain recombines TRBV27 with TRBJ2-7; TRBD1 matches at 10 bases. The CDR3 totals 15 residues. J lost 2 bases, V lost 2 bases, and 3 bases had no gene match. Germline V CDR1 and CDR2: MNHEY, SMNVEV (reference sequence). The CDR3 loop reads CASSLIGTGAYEQYF. The CDR3 DNA reads as TGTGCCAGCAGTTTAATCGGGACAGGGGCCTACGAGCAGTACTTC.

This clonotype was counted at least ten times. The chain carries TRBV7-2 and TRBJ1-1; unclear D gene. Germline CDR1 is SGHTA and CDR2 is FQGNSA. The CDR3 sequence is 14 residues long. V lost 5 bases and J 4 bases, leaving 14 bases between the germline ends. Here the CDR3 reads CASSPSSGRTEAFF. CDR3 in DNA: TGTGCCAGCAGCCCTTCCTCCGGGCGCACTGAAGCTTTCTTT. The whole variable domain, filled in from reference TRBV7-2 and TRBJ1-1, reads GAGVSQSPSNKVTEKGKDVELRCDPISGHTALYWYRQSLGQGLEFLIYFQGNSAPDKSGLPSDRFSAERTGGSVSTLTIQRTQQEDSAVYLCASSPSSGRTEAFFGQGTRLTVV.

Many counts were recorded for this clonotype. This sequence joins TRBV7-2 and TRBJ2-5; 7 bases fit TRBD1. The germline CDR1 and CDR2 sequences are SGHTA and FQGNSA. J lost 5 bases, V lost 7 bases, and 7 bases had no gene match. This CDR3 has 13 residues. The CDR3 sequence: CASTDRVRETQYF. The CDR3 nucleotides are TGTGCCAGCACCGACAGGGTCAGGGAGACCCAGTACTTC.

This rearrangement joins TRBV7-9 to TRBJ2-7, with 10 bases fitting TRBD1. Germline CDR1 SEHNR, CDR2 FQNEAQ (reference sequence). V shed 5 bases and J 3 bases; nucleotides not matched to a gene: 7. This CDR3 has 15 amino acids. The CDR3 loop reads CASSPKTGGLYEQYF. DNA of the CDR3: TGTGCCAGCAGCCCGAAGACAGGGGGCCTCTACGAGCAGTACTTC.

This sequence joins TRBV28 and TRBJ2-3; 11 positions agree with TRBD2. The CDR3 sequence is 16 residues long. Germline loops: CDR1 MDHEN, CDR2 SYDVKM. J lost 3 bases, V lost 4 bases, and 6 bases had no gene match. CDR3 sequence: CASSSTSGTGTDTQYF. In DNA form, the CDR3 reads TGTGCCAGCAGTTCGACTAGCGGGACCGGTACAGATACGCAGTATTTT. The variable domain in full, with the rest retrieved from reference TRBV28 and TRBJ2-3, is DVKVTQSSRYLVKRTGEKVFLECVQDMDHENMFWYRQDPGLGLRLIYFSYDVKMKEKGDIPEGYSVSREKKERFSLILESASTNQTSMYLCASSSTSGTGTDTQYFGPGTRLTVL.